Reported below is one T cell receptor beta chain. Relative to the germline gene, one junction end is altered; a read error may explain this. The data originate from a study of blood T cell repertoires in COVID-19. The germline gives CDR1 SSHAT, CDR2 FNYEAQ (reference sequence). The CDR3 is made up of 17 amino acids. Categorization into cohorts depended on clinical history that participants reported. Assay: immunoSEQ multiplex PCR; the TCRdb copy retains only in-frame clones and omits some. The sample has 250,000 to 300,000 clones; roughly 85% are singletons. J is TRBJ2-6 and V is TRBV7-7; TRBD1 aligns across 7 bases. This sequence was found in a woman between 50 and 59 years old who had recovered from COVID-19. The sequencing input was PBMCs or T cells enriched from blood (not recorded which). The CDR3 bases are TGTGCTAGCAGCCCTGGACAGGCCCGCTCTGGGGCCAACGTCCTGACTTTC. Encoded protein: CASSPGQARSGANVLTF.